A selection of T cell receptor beta chains follows, all from one sample in a study of T cells in Graves' hyperthyroidism and ophthalmopathy. TCRdb fed the multiplex PCR reads into MiXCR, producing one record per CDR3 protein. The data show some 510,000 distinct CDR3 sequences, less than 25% seen once. What was sequenced was blood. The receptors here all came from a young man with Graves' hyperthyroidism. The CDR3 runs from the conserved cysteine through the conserved F or W. The D gene is left open where the match is weak. Size values are once, few and many counts, or a class for expanded clones, and some rows have none.

v_gene	j_gene	d_gene	abundance	CDR3nt	CDR3aa
TRBV12-3/TRBV12-4	TRBJ1-2	NA	few	TGTGCCAGCAGTTTGTGGGGCGAGAACTATGGCTACACCTTC	CASSLWGENYGYTF
TRBV20-1	TRBJ1-2	TRBD1	NA	TGCAGTGCTACCGGACAGGGGGCCTCCTATGGCTACACCTTC	CSATGQGASYGYTF
TRBV5-1	TRBJ2-7	TRBD1	few	TGCGCCAGCAGCTGGTTACAGGGGTCCTACGAGCAGTACTTC	CASSWLQGSYEQYF
TRBV12-3/TRBV12-4	TRBJ1-2	NA	NA	TGTGCCAGCAGAAACCAGCCCAAGGGCCCCTATGGCTACACCTTC	CASRNQPKGPYGYTF
TRBV4-1	TRBJ1-1	TRBD1	few	TGCGCCAGCAGCCAAGTGGGACAGGGTTTGCGTTCGGAAGCTTTCTTT	CASSQVGQGLRSEAFF
TRBV28	TRBJ1-1	NA	many	TGTGCCAGCAGACCACCCGGGATATACACTGAAGCTTTCTTT	CASRPPGIYTEAFF
TRBV5-1	TRBJ2-7	TRBD2	many	TGCGCCAGCAGCCCAGAACTAGCGTACGAGCAGTACTTC	CASSPELAYEQYF
TRBV7-8	TRBJ1-3	NA	many	TGTGCCAGCAGCGCAGCCGGGAGTCTCCCTGGAAACACCATATATTTT	CASSAAGSLPGNTIYF
TRBV15	TRBJ2-7	TRBD1	many	TGTGCCACCAGCAGGGAAAGGACAGGCCTCTACGAGCAGTACTTC	CATSRERTGLYEQYF
TRBV6-1	TRBJ2-7	NA	NA	TGTGCCAGCAGTGAGGCGAGAGGGGCGCACTACGAGCAGTACTTC	CASSEARGAHYEQYF
TRBV28	TRBJ1-6	TRBD1	once	TGTGCCAGCAGTTCGCCTGGACAGGGAGATCCACCCCTCCACTTT	CASSSPGQGDPPLHF
TRBV6-5	TRBJ1-2	NA	many	TGTGCCAGCAGTTCGCTGGGCTTCTATGGCTACACCTTC	CASSSLGFYGYTF
TRBV6-1	TRBJ1-2	NA	many	TGTGCCAGCAGTAATTCCTATGGCTACACCTTC	CASSNSYGYTF
TRBV29-1	TRBJ2-4	TRBD1	NA	TGCAGCGTCGCGACAGGGCGGAAAAACATTCAGTACTTC	CSVATGRKNIQYF
TRBV7-8	TRBJ2-5	NA	many	TGTGCCAGCAGTTCGAGACAGGTCCAAGAGACCCAGTACTTC	CASSSRQVQETQYF
TRBV5-6	TRBJ2-2	NA	NA	TGTGCCAGCAGCGCGGACACACCCGGGGAGCTGTTTTTT	CASSADTPGELFF